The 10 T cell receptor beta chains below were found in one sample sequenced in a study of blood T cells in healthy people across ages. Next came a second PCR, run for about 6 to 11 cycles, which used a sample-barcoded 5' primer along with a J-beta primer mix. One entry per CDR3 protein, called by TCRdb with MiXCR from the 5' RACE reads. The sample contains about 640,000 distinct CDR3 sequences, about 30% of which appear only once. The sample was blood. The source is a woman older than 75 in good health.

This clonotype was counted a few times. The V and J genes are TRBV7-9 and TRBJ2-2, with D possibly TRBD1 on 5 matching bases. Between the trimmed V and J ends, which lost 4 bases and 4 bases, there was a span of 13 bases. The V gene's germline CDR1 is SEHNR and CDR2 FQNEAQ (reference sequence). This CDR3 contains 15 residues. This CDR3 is CASSSLQAGTGELFF. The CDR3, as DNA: TGTGCCAGCAGCTCATTACAGGCCGGCACCGGGGAGCTGTTTTTT.

CDR3: CASSLGRGFSGNTIYF. CDR3 nucleotide sequence: TGTGCCAGCAGCTTAGGCCGTGGTTTCTCTGGAAACACCATATATTTT. The chain is built from TRBV13 and TRBJ1-3; no definite D call. Between the trimmed V and J ends, which lost 0 bases and 0 bases, there was a span of 9 bases. There are 16 residues in the CDR3. CDR1 is PRHDT, CDR2 FYEKMQ, per germline (reference sequence). Full variable domain (remainder filled in from reference TRBV13 and TRBJ1-3): AAGVIQSPRHLIKEKRETATLKCYPIPRHDTVYWYQQGPGQDPQFLISFYEKMQSDKGSIPDRFSAQQFSDYHSELNMSSLELGDSALYFCASSLGRGFSGNTIYFGEGSWLTVV.

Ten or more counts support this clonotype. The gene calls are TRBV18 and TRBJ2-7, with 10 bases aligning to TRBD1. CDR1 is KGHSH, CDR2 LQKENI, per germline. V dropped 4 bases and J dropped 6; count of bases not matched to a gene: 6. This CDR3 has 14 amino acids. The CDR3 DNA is TGTGCCAGCTCACGGGACAGGGGTACCGCCGAGCAGTACTTC. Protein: CASSRDRGTAEQYF.

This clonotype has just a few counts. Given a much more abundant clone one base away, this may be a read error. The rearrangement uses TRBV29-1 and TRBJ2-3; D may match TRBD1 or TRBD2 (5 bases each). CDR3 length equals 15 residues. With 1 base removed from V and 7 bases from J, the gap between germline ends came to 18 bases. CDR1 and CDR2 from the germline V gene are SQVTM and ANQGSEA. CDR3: CSVEGVQGRRYTQYF. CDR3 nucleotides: TGCAGCGTTGAAGGAGTCCAGGGTAGGAGGTATACGCAGTATTTT.

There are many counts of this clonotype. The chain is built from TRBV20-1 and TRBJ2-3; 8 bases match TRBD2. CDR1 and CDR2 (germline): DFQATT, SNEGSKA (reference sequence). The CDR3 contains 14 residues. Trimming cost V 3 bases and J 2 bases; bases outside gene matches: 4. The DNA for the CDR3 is TGCAGTGCTAGCCCAGCGGGGGTCACAGATACGCAGTATTTT. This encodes CSASPAGVTDTQYF.

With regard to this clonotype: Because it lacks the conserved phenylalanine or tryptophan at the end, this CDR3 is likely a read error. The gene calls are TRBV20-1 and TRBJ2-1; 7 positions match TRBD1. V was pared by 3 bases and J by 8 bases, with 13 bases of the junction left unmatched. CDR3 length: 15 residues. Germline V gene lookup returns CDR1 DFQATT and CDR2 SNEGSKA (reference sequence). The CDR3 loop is CSASHRKGARDEQFV. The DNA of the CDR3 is TGCAGTGCTAGTCACCGTAAGGGGGCGCGGGATGAGCAGTTCGTC.

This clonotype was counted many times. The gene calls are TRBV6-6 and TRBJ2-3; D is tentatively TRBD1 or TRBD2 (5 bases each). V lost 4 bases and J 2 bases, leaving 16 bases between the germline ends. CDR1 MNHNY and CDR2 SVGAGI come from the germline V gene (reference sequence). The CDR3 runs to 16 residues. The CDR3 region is CASSLGEDYNTDTQYF. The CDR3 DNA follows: TGTGCCAGCAGTTTGGGGGAAGATTATAACACAGATACGCAGTATTTT.

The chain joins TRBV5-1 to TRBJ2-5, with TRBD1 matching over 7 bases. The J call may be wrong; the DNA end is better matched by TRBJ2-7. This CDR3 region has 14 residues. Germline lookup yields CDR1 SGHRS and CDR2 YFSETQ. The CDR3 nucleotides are TGCGCCAGCAGCTTTTGGACAGGAAGCTACGAGCAGTACTTC. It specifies CASSFWTGSYEQYF.

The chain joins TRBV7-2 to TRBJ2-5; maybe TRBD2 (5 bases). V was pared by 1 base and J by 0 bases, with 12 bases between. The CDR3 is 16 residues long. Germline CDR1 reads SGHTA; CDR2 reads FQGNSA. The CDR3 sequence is CASSLGGLGYQETQYF. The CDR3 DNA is TGTGCCAGCAGCTTAGGAGGGTTGGGGTACCAAGAGACCCAGTACTTC. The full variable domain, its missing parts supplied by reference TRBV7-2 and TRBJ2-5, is GAGVSQSPSNKVTEKGKDVELRCDPISGHTALYWYRQSLGQGLEFLIYFQGNSAPDKSGLPSDRFSAERTGGSVSTLTIQRTQQEDSAVYLCASSLGGLGYQETQYFGPGTRLLVL.

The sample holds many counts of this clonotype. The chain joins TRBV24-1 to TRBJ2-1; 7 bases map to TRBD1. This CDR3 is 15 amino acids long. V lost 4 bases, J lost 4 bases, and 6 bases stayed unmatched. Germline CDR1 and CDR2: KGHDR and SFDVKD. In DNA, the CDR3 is TGTGCCACCAGTGAACCGGGACAGCTTTACAATGAGCAGTTCTTC. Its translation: CATSEPGQLYNEQFF.